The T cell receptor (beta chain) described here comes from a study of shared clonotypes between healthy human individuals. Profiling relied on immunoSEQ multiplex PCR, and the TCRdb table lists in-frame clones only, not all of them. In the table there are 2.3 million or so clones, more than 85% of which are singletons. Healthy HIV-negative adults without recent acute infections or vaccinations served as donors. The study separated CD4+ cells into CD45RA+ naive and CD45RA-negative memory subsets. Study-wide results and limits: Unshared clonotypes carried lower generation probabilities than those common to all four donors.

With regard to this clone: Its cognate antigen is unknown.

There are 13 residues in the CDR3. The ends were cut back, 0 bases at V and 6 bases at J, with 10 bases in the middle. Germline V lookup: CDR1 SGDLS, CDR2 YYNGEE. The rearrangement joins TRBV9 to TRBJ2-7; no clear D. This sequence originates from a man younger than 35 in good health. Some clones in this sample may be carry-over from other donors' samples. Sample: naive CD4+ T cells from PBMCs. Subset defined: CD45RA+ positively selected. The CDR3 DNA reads TGTGCCAGCAGCGTAGGATACGATGCCGAGCAGTACTTC. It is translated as CASSVGYDAEQYF.